One and the same sample provided the 26 T cell receptor beta chains below, sequenced in a study of blood T cell repertoires in COVID-19. The table came from immunoSEQ multiplex PCR; TCRdb's copy has only in-frame clones and leaves some out. This table holds about 270,000 clones, roughly 93% found once. Sequencing was done on a sample of PBMCs or T cells enriched from blood (not recorded which). The receptors were sampled from a woman aged 40 to 50 with acute COVID-19.

The chain has TRBV18 and TRBJ2-3; 8 bases map to TRBD2. V shed 6 bases and J 0 bases; nucleotides not matched to a gene: 8. The V gene's germline CDR1 is KGHSH and CDR2 LQKENI. The CDR3 totals 16 residues. As DNA, the CDR3 is TGTGCCAGCTCCCCTCTAAGCGGGAGTAGCACAGATACGCAGTATTTT. It yields the protein CASSPLSGSSTDTQYF.

The chain is built from TRBV9 and TRBJ2-1, with a tentative D call TRBD1 (6 bases). The CDR3 runs 14 residues. The V gene's germline CDR1 is SGDLS and CDR2 YYNGEE. Trimming took 6 bases from V and 5 from J, leaving 15 bases between them. The CDR3 DNA is TGTGCCAGCAACGCCGGGACACTGAACAATGAGCAGTTCTTC. This codes for CASNAGTLNNEQFF. The full variable domain, rest sourced from reference TRBV9 and TRBJ2-1, is DSGVTQTPKHLITATGQRVTLRCSPRSGDLSVYWYQQSLDQGLQFLIQYYNGEERAKGNILERFSAQQFPDLHSELNLSSLELGDSALYFCASNAGTLNNEQFFGPGTRLTVL.

The chain employs TRBV6-5 and TRBJ2-3; 7 bases map to TRBD2. The CDR3 consists of 15 residues. J was trimmed by 2 bases and V by 7 bases; bases with no gene match: 9. Looked up from germline, CDR1 is MNHEY and CDR2 is SVGAGI. CDR3 amino acids: CASNLERGLTDTQYF. The CDR3 DNA is TGTGCCAGCAATTTAGAGCGGGGCCTCACAGATACGCAGTATTTT.

The V and J genes are TRBV3-1 (or the pseudogene TRBV3-2) and TRBJ2-2, with TRBD2 matching over 12 bases. CDR1 is LGHDT, CDR2 YNNKEL, per germline (reference sequence). CDR3 length: 18 residues. V shed 0 bases, J shed 5 bases, and the junction held 7 bases outside the gene matches. Written as DNA, the CDR3 is TGTGCCAGCAGCCAAGAGAGACTAGCGGGGGCCACAACCGGGGAGCTGTTTTTT. Protein: CASSQERLAGATTGELFF.

The chain combines TRBV28 with TRBJ1-1; D is perhaps TRBD1 (6 bases). Deletions cut 6 bases from V and 4 bases from J, with 15 bases between. Germline lookup yields CDR1 MDHEN and CDR2 SYDVKM. The CDR3 extends over 14 amino acids. CDR3 sequence reads: CASSPITGPTEAFF. The CDR3 bases are TGTGCCAGCAGCCCGATTACAGGGCCCACTGAAGCTTTCTTT. The variable domain in full, with the rest retrieved from reference TRBV28 and TRBJ1-1, is DVKVTQSSRYLVKRTGEKVFLECVQDMDHENMFWYRQDPGLGLRLIYFSYDVKMKEKGDIPEGYSVSREKKERFSLILESASTNQTSMYLCASSPITGPTEAFFGQGTRLTVV.

V usage is TRBV14 and J usage is TRBJ2-7; D is perhaps TRBD1 (5 bases). This CDR3 is 15 amino acids long. Trimming removed 2 bases at V and 1 base at J, with 12 bases between. CDR1 is SGHDN, CDR2 FVKESK, per germline. CDR3 amino acids: CASSQTGAFSYEQYF. The CDR3 nucleotides read TGTGCCAGCAGCCAAACAGGCGCCTTTTCCTACGAGCAGTACTTC.

CDR3 sequence reads: CASKRGTDGYGYTF. CDR3 DNA: TGTGCCAGCAAACGAGGGACAGACGGATATGGCTACACCTTC. The chain couples TRBV2 to TRBJ1-2, with TRBD1 identical over 7 bases. V shed 7 bases, J shed 5 bases, and the junction held 10 bases outside the gene matches. Per germline, CDR1 SNHLY and CDR2 FYNNEI. The CDR3 extends over 14 amino acids.

This chain uses TRBV28 with TRBJ1-2; TRBD1 matches at 8 bases. J was trimmed by 4 bases and V by 4 bases; bases with no gene match: 5. CDR1 MDHEN and CDR2 SYDVKM come from the germline V gene. The CDR3 is made up of 14 amino acids. CDR3 bases: TGTGCCAGCAGTTCTCGGACAGGGAGCTATGGCTACACCTTC. Protein: CASSSRTGSYGYTF.

This chain links TRBV15 with TRBJ2-7, with 9 bases fitting TRBD1. V was pared by 3 bases and J by 2 bases, with 5 bases of the junction left unmatched. CDR3 length: 15 amino acids. Germline V lookup: CDR1 LNHNV, CDR2 YYDKDF (reference sequence). This CDR3 reads CATSSTGGSTYEQYF. In DNA, the CDR3 is TGTGCCACCAGCAGCACAGGGGGCTCAACCTACGAGCAGTACTTC. Filled out from reference TRBV15 and TRBJ2-7, the complete variable domain reads DAMVIQNPRYQVTQFGKPVTLSCSQTLNHNVMYWYQQKSSQAPKLLFHYYDKDFNNEADTPDNFQSRRPNTSFCFLDIRSPGLGDTAMYLCATSSTGGSTYEQYFGPGTRLTVT.

This clone was counted once. The chain combines TRBV7-2 with TRBJ1-2; TRBD1 is a possible D gene (6 bases). The CDR3 is made up of 13 amino acids. Trimming cost V 6 bases and J 6 bases, with 14 bases left between them. Germline loops: CDR1 SGHTA, CDR2 FQGNSA. As DNA, the CDR3 is TGTGCCAGCAGGGCACAGGGAAAGGATGGCTACACCTTC. Protein product: CASRAQGKDGYTF.

The gene calls are TRBV19 and TRBJ2-1, with 8 bases aligning to TRBD2. CDR3 length: 15 amino acids. The germline CDR1 and CDR2 sequences are LNHDA and SQIVND (reference sequence). With V trimmed by 6 bases and J by 0 bases, 4 bases remained unmatched. CDR3 in DNA: TGTGCCAGTAGGATGCGGGGGGCCTCCTACAATGAGCAGTTCTTC. It translates to CASRMRGASYNEQFF.

The V and J genes are TRBV2 and TRBJ1-3; D unclear. V shed 8 bases and J shed 0 bases, with 5 bases lying between them. The CDR3 has 12 amino acids. Germline V gives CDR1 SNHLY, CDR2 FYNNEI. The chain's CDR3 is CASQSSGNTIYF. In DNA, the CDR3 is TGTGCCAGCCAATCCTCTGGAAACACCATATATTTT.

The rearrangement links TRBV4-2 to TRBJ1-2; D may be TRBD1 (5 bases). V shed 2 bases and J shed 3 bases, with 16 bases lying between them. CDR1 LGHNA and CDR2 YNFKEQ come from the germline V gene. This CDR3 is built from 16 residues. CDR3 residues: CASSQISQGIYYGYTF. In nucleotides, the CDR3 is TGTGCCAGCAGCCAAATCTCGCAGGGTATATACTATGGCTACACCTTC.

V gene TRBV4-2 combines with J gene TRBJ1-1; D is unclear. This CDR3 is 14 amino acids long. Germline assignment: CDR1 LGHNA and CDR2 YNFKEQ. The ends were cut back, 0 bases at V and 1 base at J, with 6 bases in the middle. CDR3 nucleotides: TGTGCCAGCAGCCAAGATGCCGGGAACACTGAAGCTTTCTTT. This encodes CASSQDAGNTEAFF.

The chain couples TRBV15 to TRBJ2-1, with 10 bases matching TRBD2. V was pared by 0 bases and J by 4 bases, with 3 bases of the junction left unmatched. The CDR3 has 16 amino acids. Germline values: CDR1 LNHNV, CDR2 YYDKDF (reference sequence). The DNA of the CDR3 is TGTGCCACCAGCAGAGATCGAGCGGGGGGGTACAATGAGCAGTTCTTC. Protein: CATSRDRAGGYNEQFF.

The rearrangement joins TRBV30 to TRBJ1-1; TRBD1 matches 7 bases. Germline V gene data show CDR1 as GTSNPN and CDR2 as SVGIG (reference sequence). V shed 7 bases, J shed 10 bases, and the junction held 15 bases outside the gene matches. This CDR3 is built from 13 residues. Here the CDR3 reads CASSKDRWTIAFF. The CDR3 region has the DNA TGTGCCTCAAGTAAGGACAGGTGGACGATAGCTTTCTTT.

This rearrangement joins TRBV7-2 to TRBJ2-2, with 8 bases matching TRBD2. Germline assignment: CDR1 SGHTA and CDR2 FQGNSA. The CDR3 covers 15 residues. J was trimmed by 6 bases and V by 6 bases; bases with no gene match: 9. The CDR3 DNA reads as TGTGCCAGCAGTTCCTCCGGGGGGGCCCCCGGGGAGCTGTTTTTT. It translates to CASSSSGGAPGELFF. Full variable domain (remainder filled in from reference TRBV7-2 and TRBJ2-2): GAGVSQSPSNKVTEKGKDVELRCDPISGHTALYWYRQSLGQGLEFLIYFQGNSAPDKSGLPSDRFSAERTGGSVSTLTIQRTQQEDSAVYLCASSSSGGAPGELFFGEGSRLTVL.

This sequence joins TRBV27 and TRBJ1-2, with 9 bases identical to TRBD1. This CDR3 has 16 amino acids. Trimming at V came to 0 bases and at J to 3 bases, leaving 5 bases not matched to a gene. Germline V gene data show CDR1 as MNHEY and CDR2 as SMNVEV (reference sequence). CDR3 region: CASSLSGGQGHYGYTF. Here the CDR3 DNA reads TGTGCCAGCAGTTTATCGGGGGGACAGGGACACTATGGCTACACCTTC.

V is TRBV2 and J is TRBJ1-1; a weak D match, TRBD1 (6 bases). The CDR3 has 15 residues. Deletions cut 4 bases from V and 1 base from J, with 13 bases between. CDR1 is SNHLY, CDR2 FYNNEI, per germline. The CDR3 spells CASSVTGSRNTEAFF. Written as DNA, the CDR3 is TGTGCCAGCAGTGTCACAGGGTCGAGGAACACTGAAGCTTTCTTT.

This rearrangement joins TRBV28 to TRBJ1-5, with TRBD1 matching 9 bases. Per germline, CDR1 MDHEN and CDR2 SYDVKM. V was clipped by 6 bases and J by 1 base; unmatched bases: 4. There are 15 residues in the CDR3. The CDR3 sequence is CASRDRGMSNQPQHF. In nucleotides, the CDR3 is TGTGCCAGCAGGGACAGGGGAATGAGCAATCAGCCCCAGCATTTT. The entire variable domain, with the rest obtained from reference TRBV28 and TRBJ1-5, is as follows: DVKVTQSSRYLVKRTGEKVFLECVQDMDHENMFWYRQDPGLGLRLIYFSYDVKMKEKGDIPEGYSVSREKKERFSLILESASTNQTSMYLCASRDRGMSNQPQHFGDGTRLSIL.

The chain employs TRBV6-5 and TRBJ2-2, with 11 bases matching TRBD2. The CDR3 is made up of 13 amino acids. J was trimmed by 8 bases and V by 7 bases; bases with no gene match: 3. The germline gives CDR1 MNHEY, CDR2 SVGAGI. Here the CDR3 DNA reads TGTGCCAGCACGGCTAGCGGGAGGGGGGAGCTGTTTTTT. Amino acid sequence: CASTASGRGELFF.

The genes are TRBV28 and TRBJ2-7; 7 positions match TRBD2. The CDR3 length is 17 residues. V trimming: 6 bases; J trimming: 5 bases; junction bases outside the gene matches: 19. CDR1 is MDHEN and CDR2 is SYDVKM in the germline V gene. CDR3 residues: CASRDSPGGPGRDEQYF. DNA for the CDR3: TGTGCCAGCAGAGACTCCCCGGGAGGCCCGGGTAGGGACGAGCAGTACTTC.

The V gene is TRBV20-1, the J gene TRBJ2-3; 7 bases agree with TRBD2. V was pared by 3 bases and J by 12 bases, with 6 bases of the junction left unmatched. Germline-derived CDR1 and CDR2 are DFQATT and SNEGSKA (reference sequence). CDR3 length equals 11 residues. CDR3 DNA: TGCAGTGCTAGTTGGGGGGAGGGTCAGTATTTT. It is translated as CSASWGEGQYF.

This rearrangement joins TRBV19 to TRBJ1-4, with D unclear. Germline CDR1 and CDR2: LNHDA and SQIVND (reference sequence). V shed 7 bases and J shed 5 bases, with 8 bases lying between them. The length of the CDR3 is 12 residues. CDR3 in amino acids: CASTDTNEKLFF. The CDR3 DNA reads TGTGCCAGTACCGACACGAATGAAAAACTGTTTTTT.

This chain uses TRBV3-1 (or the pseudogene TRBV3-2) with TRBJ1-2; no firm D call. Per germline, CDR1 LGHDT and CDR2 YNNKEL (reference sequence). The CDR3 runs 13 residues. Trimming removed 3 bases at V and 8 bases at J, with 13 bases between. CDR3 protein: CASSQRESGGYTF. In DNA, the CDR3 is TGTGCCAGCAGCCAGAGGGAGTCGGGAGGCTACACCTTC.

The chain recombines TRBV5-1 with TRBJ2-1, with TRBD2 matching 9 bases. From germline, CDR1 is SGHRS and CDR2 YFSETQ. The CDR3 has 15 residues. J lost 4 bases, V lost 2 bases, and 4 bases had no gene match. The CDR3 is CASSLIAGAYNEQFF. The DNA for the CDR3 is TGCGCCAGCAGCTTAATAGCGGGAGCTTACAATGAGCAGTTCTTC.